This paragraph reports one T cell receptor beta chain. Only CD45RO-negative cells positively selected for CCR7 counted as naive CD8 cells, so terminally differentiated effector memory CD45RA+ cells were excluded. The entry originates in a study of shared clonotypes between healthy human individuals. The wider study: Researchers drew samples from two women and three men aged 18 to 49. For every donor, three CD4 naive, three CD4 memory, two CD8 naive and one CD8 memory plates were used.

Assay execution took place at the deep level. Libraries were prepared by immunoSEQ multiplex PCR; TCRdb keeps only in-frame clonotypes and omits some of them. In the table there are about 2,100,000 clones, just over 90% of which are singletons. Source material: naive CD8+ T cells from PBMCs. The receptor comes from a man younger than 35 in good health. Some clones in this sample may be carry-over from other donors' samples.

The CDR3 DNA reads as TGCAGCGCCACCGGGGTCCCCGGGACAAGAGAGAAGTATGGCTACACCTTC. It yields the protein CSATGVPGTREKYGYTF. The V and J genes are TRBV29-1 and TRBJ1-2, with D perhaps matching TRBD1 (6 bases). Germline V gene sequence: CDR1 SQVTM, CDR2 ANQGSEA. This CDR3 spans 17 amino acids. Trimming took 7 bases from V and 5 from J, leaving 29 bases between them.